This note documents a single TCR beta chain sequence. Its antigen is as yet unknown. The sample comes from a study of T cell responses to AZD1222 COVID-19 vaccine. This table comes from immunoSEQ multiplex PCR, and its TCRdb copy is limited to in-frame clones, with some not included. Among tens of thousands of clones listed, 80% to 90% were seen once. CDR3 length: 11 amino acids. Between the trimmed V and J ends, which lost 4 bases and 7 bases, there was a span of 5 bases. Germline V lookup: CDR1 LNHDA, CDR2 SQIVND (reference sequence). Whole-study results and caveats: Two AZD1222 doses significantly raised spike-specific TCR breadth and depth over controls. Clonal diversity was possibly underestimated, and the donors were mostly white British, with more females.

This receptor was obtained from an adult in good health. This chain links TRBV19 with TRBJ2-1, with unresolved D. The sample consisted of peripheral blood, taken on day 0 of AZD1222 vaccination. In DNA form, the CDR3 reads TGTGCCAGTAGTAGCACGAATGAGCAGTTCTTC. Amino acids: CASSSTNEQFF.